The T cell receptor beta chain under discussion was sequenced for a study of blood T cell repertoires in COVID-19. V lost 2 bases, J lost 5 bases, and 13 bases lay in between. This CDR3 has 14 amino acids. Germline loops: CDR1 MNHEY, CDR2 SVGAGI. Original analysis: The authors estimated nucleated cell counts from reference gene primer amplification. Produced via immunoSEQ multiplex PCR; TCRdb's table is partial and in-frame only. V and J calls and clone size are given by that table; D and trimming were obtained from the DNA. The sample holds around 250,000 clones, about 89% seen once. Sequencing was carried out using PBMCs or T cells enriched from blood (not recorded which). The chain has TRBV6-5 and TRBJ2-7; D remains unclear. This TCR was recovered from a woman aged 25 to 39 who had recovered from COVID-19. DNA of the CDR3: TGTGCCAGCAGTTACGGTCCTCTGGGCGACGAGCAGTACTTC. Translation gives CASSYGPLGDEQYF.